Sequencing of this T cell receptor (beta chain) was carried out in a study of blood T cell repertoires in COVID-19. Background on the study: PBMCs, B-cell-depleted T cells, or T cells were the source of the cDNA or gDNA that made up the material.

In the original workflow: Estimated nucleated cell counts came from reference gene primer amplification. The repertoire was sequenced with immunoSEQ multiplex PCR; TCRdb's copy has only in-frame clones and lacks some. The V and J calls and clone size come from that table; D and trimming were worked out from the DNA. The sample contains 150,000 to 200,000 clones, 85% to 90% of which appear only once. Germline V gene data show CDR1 as SGHRS and CDR2 as YFSETQ. This CDR3 has 13 amino acids. Trimming left V 4 bases short and J 1 base short, with 8 bases between. The V and J genes are TRBV5-1 and TRBJ2-5, with a possible D match to TRBD2 (6 bases). The receptor's source is a woman in her sixties with acute or convalescent COVID-19. Sequenced sample: peripheral blood. CDR3 protein: CASSRTTQETQYF. CDR3 coding DNA: TGCGCCAGCAGCCGGACTACCCAAGAGACCCAGTACTTC.